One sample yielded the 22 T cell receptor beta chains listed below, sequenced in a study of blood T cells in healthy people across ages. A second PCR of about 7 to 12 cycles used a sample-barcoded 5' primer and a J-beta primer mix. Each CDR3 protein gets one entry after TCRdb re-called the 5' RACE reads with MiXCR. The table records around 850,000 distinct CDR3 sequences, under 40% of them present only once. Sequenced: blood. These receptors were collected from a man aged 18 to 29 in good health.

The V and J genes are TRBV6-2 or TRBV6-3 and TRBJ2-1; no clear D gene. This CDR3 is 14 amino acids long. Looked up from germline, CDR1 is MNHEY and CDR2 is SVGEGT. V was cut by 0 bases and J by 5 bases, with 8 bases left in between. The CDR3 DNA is TGTGCCAGCAGTTACTCGACACCAAACAATGAGCAGTTCTTC. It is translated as CASSYSTPNNEQFF.

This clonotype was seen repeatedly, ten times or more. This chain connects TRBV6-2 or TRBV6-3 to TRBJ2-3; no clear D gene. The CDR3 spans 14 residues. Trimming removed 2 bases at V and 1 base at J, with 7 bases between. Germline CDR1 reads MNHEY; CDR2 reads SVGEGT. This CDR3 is CASSYTRGTDTQYF. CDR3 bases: TGTGCCAGCAGTTACACCCGGGGCACAGATACGCAGTATTTT.

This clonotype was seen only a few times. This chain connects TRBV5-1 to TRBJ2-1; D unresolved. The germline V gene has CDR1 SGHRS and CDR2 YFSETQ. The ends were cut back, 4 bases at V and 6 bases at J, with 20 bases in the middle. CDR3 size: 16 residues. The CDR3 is CASSIGPSPAPNEQFF. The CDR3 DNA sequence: TGCGCCAGCAGCATAGGGCCTTCCCCCGCCCCCAATGAGCAGTTCTTC.

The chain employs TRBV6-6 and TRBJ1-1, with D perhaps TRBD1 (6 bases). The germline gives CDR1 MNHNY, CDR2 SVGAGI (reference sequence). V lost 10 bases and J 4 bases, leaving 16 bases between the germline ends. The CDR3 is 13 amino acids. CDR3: CAIQGGGSTEAFF. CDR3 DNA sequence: TGTGCCATACAGGGTGGGGGGAGCACTGAAGCTTTCTTT.

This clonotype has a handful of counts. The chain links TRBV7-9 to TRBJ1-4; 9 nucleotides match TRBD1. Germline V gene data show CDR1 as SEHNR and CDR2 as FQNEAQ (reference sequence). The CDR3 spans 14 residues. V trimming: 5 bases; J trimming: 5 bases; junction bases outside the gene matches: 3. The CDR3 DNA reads TGTGCCAGCAGCAAGGGGACAGGGAATGAAAAACTGTTTTTT. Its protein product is CASSKGTGNEKLFF.

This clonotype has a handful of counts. The CDR3 loop reads CASSLFPSEHYEQYF. CDR3 in DNA: TGTGCCAGCAGTCTGTTCCCTTCCGAGCACTACGAGCAGTACTTC. The chain carries TRBV6-9 and TRBJ2-7; D is ambiguous. Germline V gene sequence: CDR1 MNHGY, CDR2 SVAAGI. The V gene lost 5 bases and the J gene lost 3 bases, with 17 bases spanning the gap. This CDR3 comprises 15 residues.

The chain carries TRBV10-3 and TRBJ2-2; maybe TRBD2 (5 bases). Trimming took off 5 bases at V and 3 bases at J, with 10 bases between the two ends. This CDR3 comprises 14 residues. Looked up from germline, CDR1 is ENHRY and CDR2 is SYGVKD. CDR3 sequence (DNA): TGTGCCATCAGTCCCGGGGAACACACCGGGGAGCTGTTTTTT. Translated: CAISPGEHTGELFF.

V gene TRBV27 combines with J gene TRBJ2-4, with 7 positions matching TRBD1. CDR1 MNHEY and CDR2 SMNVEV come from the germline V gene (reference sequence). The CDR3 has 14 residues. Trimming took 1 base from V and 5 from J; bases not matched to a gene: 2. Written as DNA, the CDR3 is TGTGCCAGCAGTTTATGGCAGGGGGAAAACATTCAGTACTTC. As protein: CASSLWQGENIQYF.

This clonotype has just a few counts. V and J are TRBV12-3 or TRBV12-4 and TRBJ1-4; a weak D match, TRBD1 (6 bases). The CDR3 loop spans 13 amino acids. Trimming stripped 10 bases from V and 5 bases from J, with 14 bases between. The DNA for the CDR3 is TGTGCCACCCTGGACAGCTCCAATGAAAAACTGTTTTTT. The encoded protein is CATLDSSNEKLFF.

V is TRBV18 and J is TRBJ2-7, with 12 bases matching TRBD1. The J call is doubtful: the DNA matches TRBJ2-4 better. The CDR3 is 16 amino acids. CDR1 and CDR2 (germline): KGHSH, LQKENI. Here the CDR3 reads CASSPPGTGGGSIQYF. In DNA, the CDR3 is TGTGCCAGCTCACCACCCGGGACAGGGGGCGGGAGCATTCAGTACTTC.

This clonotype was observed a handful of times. The CDR3 protein is CSVAAHRAGEKLFF. In DNA, the CDR3 is TGCAGCGTTGCAGCCCACAGGGCAGGGGAAAAACTGTTTTTT. The chain couples TRBV29-1 to TRBJ1-4, with D possibly matching TRBD1 (6 bases). The V and J ends lost 4 bases and 8 bases respectively, with 17 bases between them. This CDR3 region has 14 residues. CDR1 SQVTM and CDR2 ANQGSEA come from the germline V gene.

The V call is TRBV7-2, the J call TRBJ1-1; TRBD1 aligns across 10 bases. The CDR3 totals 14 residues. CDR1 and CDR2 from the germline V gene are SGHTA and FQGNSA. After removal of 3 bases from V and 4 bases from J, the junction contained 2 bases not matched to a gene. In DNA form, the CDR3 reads TGTGCCAGCAGCTTGACAGGGGGCCCCACTGAAGCTTTCTTT. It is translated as CASSLTGGPTEAFF.

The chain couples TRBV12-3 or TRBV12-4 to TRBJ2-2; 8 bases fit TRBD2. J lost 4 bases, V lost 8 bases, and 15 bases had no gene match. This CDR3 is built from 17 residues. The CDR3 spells CASRFDWRGDPTGELFF. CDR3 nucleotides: TGTGCCAGCCGCTTTGACTGGCGGGGGGATCCCACCGGGGAGCTGTTTTTT.

CDR3 nucleotide sequence: TGCAGCGTTGGGACAGGGCCGGACAATGAGCAGTTCTTC. Residues: CSVGTGPDNEQFF. The genes are TRBV29-1 and TRBJ2-1, with 8 bases identical to TRBD1. V was clipped by 4 bases and J by 5 bases; unmatched bases: 4. In germline, CDR1 is SQVTM, CDR2 ANQGSEA. This CDR3 has 13 amino acids.

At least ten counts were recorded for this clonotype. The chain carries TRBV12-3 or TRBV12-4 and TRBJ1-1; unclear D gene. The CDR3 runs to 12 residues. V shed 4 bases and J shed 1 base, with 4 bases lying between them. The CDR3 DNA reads TGTGCCAGCAGTTCAGGGAACACTGAAGCTTTCTTT. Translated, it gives CASSSGNTEAFF.

Written as DNA, the CDR3 is TGCAGCGCCGGGGAGGGTAAAAATGAGCAGTACTTC. Protein sequence: CSAGEGKNEQYF. This chain connects TRBV29-1 to TRBJ2-7, with TRBD2 matching 7 bases. The CDR3 length is 12 residues. V gave up 7 bases and J gave up 7 bases; unmatched junction bases: 10. Germline V gives CDR1 SQVTM, CDR2 ANQGSEA.

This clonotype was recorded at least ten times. This chain's CDR3 is CASSPGQSSGYTF. The CDR3 region has the DNA TGTGCCAGCAGTCCCGGACAGTCCTCCGGCTACACCTTC. The rearrangement links TRBV27 to TRBJ1-2; perhaps TRBD1 as D (6 bases). V lost 5 bases and J 8 bases, leaving 15 bases between the germline ends. This CDR3 is built from 13 residues. The V gene's germline CDR1 is MNHEY and CDR2 SMNVEV (reference sequence).

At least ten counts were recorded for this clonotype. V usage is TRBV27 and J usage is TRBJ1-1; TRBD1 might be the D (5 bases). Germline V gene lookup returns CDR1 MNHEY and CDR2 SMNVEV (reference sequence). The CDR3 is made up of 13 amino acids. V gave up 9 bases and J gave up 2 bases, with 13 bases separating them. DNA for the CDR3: TGTGCCAGAATACGGGGCTTAAACACTGAAGCTTTCTTT. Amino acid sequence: CARIRGLNTEAFF.

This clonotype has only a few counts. CDR3 loop: CASSNPGQGNQPQHF. CDR3 in DNA: TGTGCCAGCAGCAACCCGGGACAGGGTAATCAGCCCCAGCATTTT. The V and J genes are TRBV12-3 or TRBV12-4 and TRBJ1-5, with TRBD1 matching 9 bases. The CDR3 is 15 amino acids. V shed 6 bases and J 4 bases; nucleotides not matched to a gene: 7.

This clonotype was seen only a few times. CDR3 sequence: CSASTGTLGAEQYF. The DNA for the CDR3 is TGCAGTGCTAGTACGGGGACGCTAGGGGCCGAGCAGTACTTC. This sequence joins TRBV20-1 and TRBJ2-7; either TRBD1 or TRBD2 may supply D (5 bases each). The CDR3 contains 14 residues. In germline, CDR1 is DFQATT, CDR2 SNEGSKA (reference sequence). The V end was cut by 3 bases, the J end by 6 bases, with 18 bases between.

CDR3 in DNA: TGTGCCAGCAGTAGCCCCGGGTGGGAGCAGTTCTTC. Residues: CASSSPGWEQFF. The rearrangement joins TRBV6-5 to TRBJ2-1; D is ambiguous. V was pared by 5 bases and J by 10 bases, with 12 bases between. CDR3 size: 12 residues. Germline values: CDR1 MNHEY, CDR2 SVGAGI.

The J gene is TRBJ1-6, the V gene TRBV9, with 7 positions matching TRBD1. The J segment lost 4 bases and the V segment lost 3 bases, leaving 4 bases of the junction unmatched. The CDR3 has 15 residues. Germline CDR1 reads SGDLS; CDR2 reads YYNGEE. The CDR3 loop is CASSAHRGYNSPLHF. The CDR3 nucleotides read TGTGCCAGCAGCGCCCACAGGGGTTATAATTCACCCCTCCACTTT.